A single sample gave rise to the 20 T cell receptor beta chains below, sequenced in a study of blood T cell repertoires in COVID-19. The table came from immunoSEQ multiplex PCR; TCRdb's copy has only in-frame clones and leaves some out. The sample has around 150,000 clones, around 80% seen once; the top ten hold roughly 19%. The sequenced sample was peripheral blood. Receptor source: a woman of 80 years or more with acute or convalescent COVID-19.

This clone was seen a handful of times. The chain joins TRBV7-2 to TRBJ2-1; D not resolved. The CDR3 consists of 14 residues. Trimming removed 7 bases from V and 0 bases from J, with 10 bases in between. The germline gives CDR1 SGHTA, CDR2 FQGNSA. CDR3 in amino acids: CASTRHSSYNEQFF. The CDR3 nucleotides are TGTGCCAGCACCCGACATAGCTCCTACAATGAGCAGTTCTTC.

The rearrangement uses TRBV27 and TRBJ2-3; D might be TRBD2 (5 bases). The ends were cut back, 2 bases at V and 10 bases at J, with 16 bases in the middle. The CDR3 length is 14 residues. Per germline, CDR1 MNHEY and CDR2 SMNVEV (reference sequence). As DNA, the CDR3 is TGTGCCAGCAGTTTAATTTTGGGGTCGGAGGCGCAGTATTTT. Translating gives CASSLILGSEAQYF.

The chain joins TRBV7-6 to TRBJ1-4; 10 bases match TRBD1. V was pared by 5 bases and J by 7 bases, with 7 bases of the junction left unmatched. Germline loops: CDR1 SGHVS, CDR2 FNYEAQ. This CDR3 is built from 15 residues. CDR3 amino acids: CASSPQTGGFEKLFF. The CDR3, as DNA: TGTGCCAGCAGCCCCCAGACAGGGGGCTTTGAAAAACTGTTTTTT.

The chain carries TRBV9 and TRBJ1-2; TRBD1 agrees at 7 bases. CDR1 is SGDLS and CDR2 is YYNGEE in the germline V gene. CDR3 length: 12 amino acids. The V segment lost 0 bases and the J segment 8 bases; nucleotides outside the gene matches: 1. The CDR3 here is CASSVGGGGYTF. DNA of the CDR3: TGTGCCAGCAGCGTAGGAGGGGGCGGCTACACCTTC. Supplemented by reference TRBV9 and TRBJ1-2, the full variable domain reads DSGVTQTPKHLITATGQRVTLRCSPRSGDLSVYWYQQSLDQGLQFLIQYYNGEERAKGNILERFSAQQFPDLHSELNLSSLELGDSALYFCASSVGGGGYTFGSGTRLTVV.

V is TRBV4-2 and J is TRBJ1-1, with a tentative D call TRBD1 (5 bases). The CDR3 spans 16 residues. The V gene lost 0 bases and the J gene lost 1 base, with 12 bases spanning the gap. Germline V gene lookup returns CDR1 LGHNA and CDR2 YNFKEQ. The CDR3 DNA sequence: TGTGCCAGCAGCCAAGAGGGGGGAAACAGGAACACTGAAGCTTTCTTT. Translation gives CASSQEGGNRNTEAFF.

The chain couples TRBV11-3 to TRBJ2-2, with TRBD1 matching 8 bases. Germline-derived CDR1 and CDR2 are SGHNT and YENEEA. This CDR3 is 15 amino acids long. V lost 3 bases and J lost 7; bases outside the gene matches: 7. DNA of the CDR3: TGTGCCAGCAGCTTCGGACAGGGCAAGGGCGGGGAGCTGTTTTTT. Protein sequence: CASSFGQGKGGELFF.

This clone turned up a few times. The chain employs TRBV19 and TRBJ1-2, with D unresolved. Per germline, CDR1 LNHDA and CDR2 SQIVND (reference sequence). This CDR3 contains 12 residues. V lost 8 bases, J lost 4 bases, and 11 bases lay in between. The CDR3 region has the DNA TGTGCCAGTCTAGTACCGCCCTATGGCTACACCTTC. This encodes CASLVPPYGYTF.

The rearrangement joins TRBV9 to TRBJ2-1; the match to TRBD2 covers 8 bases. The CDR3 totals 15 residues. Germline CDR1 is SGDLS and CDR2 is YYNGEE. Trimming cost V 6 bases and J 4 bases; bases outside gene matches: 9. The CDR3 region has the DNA TGTGCCAGCAACCCATTAGCGGGGATGTACAATGAGCAGTTCTTC. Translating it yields CASNPLAGMYNEQFF.

The CDR3 sequence: CASSFQPGYSYNEQFF. CDR3 bases: TGCGCCAGCAGCTTCCAACCGGGTTACTCCTACAATGAGCAGTTCTTC. The gene calls are TRBV5-1 and TRBJ2-1; D uncertain. The CDR3 is 16 residues long. The V gene lost 2 bases and the J gene lost 0 bases, with 12 bases spanning the gap. Germline CDR1 reads SGHRS; CDR2 reads YFSETQ.

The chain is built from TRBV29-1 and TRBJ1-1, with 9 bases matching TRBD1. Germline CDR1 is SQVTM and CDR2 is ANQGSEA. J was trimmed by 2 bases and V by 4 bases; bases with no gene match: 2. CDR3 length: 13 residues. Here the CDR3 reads CSVGGQGNTEAFF. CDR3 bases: TGCAGCGTTGGGGGACAGGGAAACACTGAAGCTTTCTTT.

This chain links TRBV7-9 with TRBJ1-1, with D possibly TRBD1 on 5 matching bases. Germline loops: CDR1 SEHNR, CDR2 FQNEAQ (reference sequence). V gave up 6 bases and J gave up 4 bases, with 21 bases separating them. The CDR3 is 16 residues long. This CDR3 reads CASRVTGGGSGTEAFF. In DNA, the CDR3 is TGTGCCAGCAGGGTTACGGGGGGTGGATCGGGCACTGAAGCTTTCTTT.

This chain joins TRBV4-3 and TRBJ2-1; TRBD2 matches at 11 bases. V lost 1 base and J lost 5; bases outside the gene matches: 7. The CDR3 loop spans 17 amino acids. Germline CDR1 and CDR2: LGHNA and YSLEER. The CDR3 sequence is CASSQGVLAGVHNEQFF. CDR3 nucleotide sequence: TGCGCCAGCAGCCAAGGAGTACTAGCGGGGGTCCACAATGAGCAGTTCTTC.

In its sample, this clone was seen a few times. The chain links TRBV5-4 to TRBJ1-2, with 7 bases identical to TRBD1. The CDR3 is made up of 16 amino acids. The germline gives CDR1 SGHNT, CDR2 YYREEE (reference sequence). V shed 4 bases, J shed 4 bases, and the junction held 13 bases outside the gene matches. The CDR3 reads CASSTTGAGGVYGYTF. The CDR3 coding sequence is TGTGCCAGCAGCACCACAGGGGCTGGAGGGGTCTATGGCTACACCTTC.

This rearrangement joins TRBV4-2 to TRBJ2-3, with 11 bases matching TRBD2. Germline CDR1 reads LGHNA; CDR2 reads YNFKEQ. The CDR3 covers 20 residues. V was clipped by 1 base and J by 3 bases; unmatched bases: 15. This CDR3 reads CASSQGPDSVAGGRTDTQYF. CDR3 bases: TGTGCCAGCAGCCAAGGTCCGGACAGCGTAGCGGGGGGGCGTACAGATACGCAGTATTTT.

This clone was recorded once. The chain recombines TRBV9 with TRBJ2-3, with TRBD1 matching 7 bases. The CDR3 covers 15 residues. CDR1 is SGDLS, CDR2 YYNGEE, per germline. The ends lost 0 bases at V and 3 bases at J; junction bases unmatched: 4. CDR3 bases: TGTGCCAGCAGCGTAGAAACAGGGGCTACAGATACGCAGTATTTT. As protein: CASSVETGATDTQYF.

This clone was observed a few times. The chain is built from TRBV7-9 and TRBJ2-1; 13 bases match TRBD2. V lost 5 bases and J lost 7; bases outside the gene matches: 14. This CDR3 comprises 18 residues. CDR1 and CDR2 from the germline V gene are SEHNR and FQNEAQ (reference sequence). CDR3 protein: CASSATGTSGTLSNEQFF. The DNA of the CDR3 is TGTGCCAGCAGCGCGACTGGGACTAGCGGGACCCTGTCGAATGAGCAGTTCTTC.

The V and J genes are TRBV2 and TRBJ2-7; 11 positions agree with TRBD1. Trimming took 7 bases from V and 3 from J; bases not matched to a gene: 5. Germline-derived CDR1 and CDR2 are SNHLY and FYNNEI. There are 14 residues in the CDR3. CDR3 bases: TGTGCCAGCAATACCGGGACAGGGGGCTACGAGCAGTACTTC. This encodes CASNTGTGGYEQYF.

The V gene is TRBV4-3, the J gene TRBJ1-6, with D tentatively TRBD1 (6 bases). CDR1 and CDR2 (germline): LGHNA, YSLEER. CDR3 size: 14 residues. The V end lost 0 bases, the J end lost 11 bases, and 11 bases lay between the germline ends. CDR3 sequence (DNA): TGCGCCAGCAGCCAAGAGGGGGCGGCAACACCCCTCCACTTT. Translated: CASSQEGAATPLHF.

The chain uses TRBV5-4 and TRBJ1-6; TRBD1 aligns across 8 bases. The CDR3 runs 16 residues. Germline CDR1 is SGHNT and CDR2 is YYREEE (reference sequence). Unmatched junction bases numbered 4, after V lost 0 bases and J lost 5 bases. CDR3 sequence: CASSLGGTGHNSPLHF. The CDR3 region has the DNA TGTGCCAGCAGCTTGGGTGGGACAGGCCATAATTCACCCCTCCACTTT. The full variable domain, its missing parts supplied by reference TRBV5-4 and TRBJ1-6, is ETGVTQSPTHLIKTRGQQVTLRCSSQSGHNTVSWYQQALGQGPQFIFQYYREEENGRGNFPPRFSGLQFPNYSSELNVNALELDDSALYLCASSLGGTGHNSPLHFGNGTRLTVT.

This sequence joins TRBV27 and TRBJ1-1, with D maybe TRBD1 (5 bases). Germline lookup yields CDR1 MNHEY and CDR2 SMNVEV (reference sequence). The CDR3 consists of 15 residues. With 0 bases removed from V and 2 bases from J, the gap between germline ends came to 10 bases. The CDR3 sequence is CASSLSSGPNTEAFF. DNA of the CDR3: TGTGCCAGCAGTTTATCTTCAGGGCCCAACACTGAAGCTTTCTTT.